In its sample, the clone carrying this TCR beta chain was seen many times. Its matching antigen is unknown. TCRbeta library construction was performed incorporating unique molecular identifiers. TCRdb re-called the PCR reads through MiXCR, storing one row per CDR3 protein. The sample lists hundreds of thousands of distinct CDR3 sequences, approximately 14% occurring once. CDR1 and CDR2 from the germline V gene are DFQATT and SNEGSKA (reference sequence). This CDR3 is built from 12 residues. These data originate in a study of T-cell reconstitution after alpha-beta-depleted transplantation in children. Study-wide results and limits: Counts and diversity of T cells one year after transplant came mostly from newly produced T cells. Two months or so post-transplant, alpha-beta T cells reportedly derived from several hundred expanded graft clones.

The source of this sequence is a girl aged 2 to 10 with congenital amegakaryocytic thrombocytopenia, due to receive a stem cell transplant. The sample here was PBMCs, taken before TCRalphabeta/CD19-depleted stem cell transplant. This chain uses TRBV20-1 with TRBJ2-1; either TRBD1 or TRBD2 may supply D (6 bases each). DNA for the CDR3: TGCGGAGGAGGGGGCTCCTACAATGAGCAGTTCTTC. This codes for CGGGGSYNEQFF.